This T cell receptor (beta chain) was profiled in a study of cytomegalovirus exposure and HLA in healthy donors (TCRdb year 2017). About the study as a whole: According to an earlier analysis of several hundred of the donors, some 170 million T cells yielded roughly 110 million unique TCR beta sequences and roughly 280 Gb of sequence data. Besides the first cohort of under 700 subjects, a separate validation cohort made up of 120 different subjects was used. In an earlier analysis of roughly 540 of the donors, high-throughput TCR beta sequencing was used to judge whether each TCR beta V gene segment behaved as functional or pseudogenic. On average, about 240,000 unique TCR beta nucleotide sequences were sequenced per donor among about 400 genotyped donors of the cohort, with roughly 18% of those sequences being non-productive. Donor age, sex, ethnicity and CMV serostatus were collected together with the repertoire data. A later analysis re-analyzed previously published TCR beta repertoires from 600 to 850 donors and added high-resolution HLA genotyping to study TCR occurrence patterns. To predict cytomegalovirus infection status, the study brought together high-throughput TCR immunosequencing, statistical association of individual TCRs with disease status, and machine learning. Every discovery cohort repertoire had been produced on one sequencing platform. Rather than drawing on any new phenotypic data, the later analysis identified candidate immune exposures from TCR beta sequences and the way those sequences occurred across donors. In a later genetic analysis, genome-wide SNP genotypes for 398 of the 666 donors were used, and that subset was treated as a discovery cohort. The number of donors typed differed by locus, with roughly 629-640 for A, B, C, DRB1 and DQB1, roughly 550 for DQA1, 600 to 610 for DPA1, and roughly 450 for DPB1. An early release that covered around 590 HLA-typed donors contained 300 to 350 gigabases of sequencing data and some 87 million unique TCR sequences. The study was designed to test whether signatures of past pathogen exposure could be identified by cataloging public T cell receptors. The study profiled the T cell repertoires of hundreds of subjects by immunosequencing and related them to cytomegalovirus serostatus. A handful of DR-DQ haplotypes were handled as single units for association and clustering because linkage in the cohort was strong. Class I and class II HLA loci were covered by the typing at four-digit resolution. The genetic ancestry cluster associated with self-reported Caucasian donors included about 81% of the roughly 400 genotyped donors. Study-wide conclusions, independent of this receptor: About 17 rarely observed V segments, including chromosome 9 orphons, were excluded from the earlier analysis of a few hundred of the donors because counts were too low. A later analysis found that TCR association rates varied across HLA loci, with DRB1 alleles showing the most associated TCRs and HLA-C alleles the fewest. According to a later analysis, most CMV-associated TCR beta chains appeared to be HLA-restricted, and the HLA associations seemed to be driven largely by CMV exposure. CMV serostatus was the only immune exposure information available for the cohort. In an earlier analysis of about 600 of the donors, most TCR beta V segments appeared in productive rearrangements about 87% or about 30% of the time, broadly matching IMGT annotations. In a later analysis, HLA-associated TCR beta chains showed more clonal expansion and lower generation probabilities than non-associated chains that were equally common. Compared with the approximately 720-donor mean, donors in an Asian-associated ancestry cluster had fewer N-insertions in productive TCRs, according to a later genetic analysis. While some public TCRs were present in many individuals, most TCR sequences turned up only very rarely across donors. Only TCR beta chains were sequenced in this cohort, and the absence of alpha or paired-chain data limited detectable features. A few of the identified cytomegalovirus-associated TCR beta chains were confirmed in vitro to be specific for cytomegalovirus antigens. Strong co-occurrence of HLA alleles, especially DR and DQ, made assigning TCR associations to individual alleles difficult. A cluster of highly shared sequence variants was judged likely to represent a technical artifact of the sequencing pipeline. Several of the top co-occurrence clusters appeared to be linked to parvovirus B19, influenza, CMV and Epstein-Barr virus, according to a later analysis. A later analysis associated about 17,000 TCR beta sequences with specific HLA alleles at a false discovery rate of 0.05. According to the authors, the approach could potentially be generalized to other disease states and immunological phenotypes. A further reported finding was that TCR beta sequences accurately predicted the HLA-A and HLA-B alleles for most subjects in the first cohort. A total of 150 or so TCR beta chains were listed by the study as associated with cytomegalovirus. Cytomegalovirus status was reported to be diagnosed by the classifier with high specificity and sensitivity in both the original and validation cohorts. Because the 87-base-pair reads could not distinguish some IMGT-functional V segments, including TRBV6-2 and TRBV6-3, those segments were excluded. Correlated functional status among segregating V segments might be attributable to linkage disequilibrium, but an unknown experimental factor could not be ruled out. Because HLA typing was missing for some donors at each locus, association tests included only the typed subset. The presence/absence analyses assumed that sequencing depth was roughly uniform across donors, and that assumption may not be true. V-gene and J-gene trimming of TCR beta chains was associated with a missense DCLRE1C variant in a later genetic analysis, and the association was replicated in an independent cohort.

The cohort was made up of approximately 670 healthy bone marrow donors. All cohort members were sampled while nominally healthy, although unrecorded immune exposures were likely present. The donor tested CMV seropositive, placing the donor among the 290 or so seropositive members of the cohort. A peripheral blood sample was collected from each donor, and TCR beta sequencing was performed on peripheral blood mononuclear cells. Genomic DNA extraction from the blood cell samples was performed with the Qiagen DNeasy Blood Extraction Kit. Library prep was done by the immunoSEQ multiplex PCR assay. The multiplex PCR relied on a mix of 60 forward primers for TCR Vbeta segments and 13 reverse primers for TCR Jbeta segments. The CDR3 region of rearranged TCR beta genes was amplified from genomic DNA by a multiplex PCR assay. On the Illumina HiSeq System, the amplified TCR beta libraries were sequenced as 87-base-pair reads. Concerning the study's data processing: A later analysis counted 75 million to 100 million unique TCR beta chains across the 550 to 800 repertoires, and roughly 11 million of these chains were shared by at least two donors. To remove PCR and sequencing errors, raw reads were error-corrected and collapsed into unique sequences using a nearest-neighbor algorithm that merged closely related sequences. V, D and J gene segments were assigned by aligning CDR3 sequences to IMGT reference sequences. Each retained sequence needed at least a six-nucleotide match to both a V gene segment and a J gene segment. A rearrangement was called productive if the CDR3 had no stop codons and remained in frame with V and J, and every other rearrangement was called non-productive. CDR3 was defined by IMGT convention, running from the second conserved V-encoded cysteine to the conserved J-encoded phenylalanine. Sequences without an unambiguous match to a single V gene segment were excluded from the earlier analysis of over 500 of the donors. In an earlier analysis of 450 to 750 of the donors, a V segment was called functional when productive rearrangements were above 56.7%, and segregating when the standard deviation between donors exceeded 5%. A statistical classification framework was built for diagnosing cytomegalovirus status from the catalog of TCR beta chain sequences. In a later analysis, TCR nucleotide sequences were compared against IMGT/GENE-DB human TR gene sequences so that V and J genes could be assigned. A later analysis assigned CDR3 sequences and most-parsimonious VDJ recombination scenarios with the TCRdist pipeline. A later analysis defined each TCR beta chain by its CDR3 amino acid sequence plus V-gene family, and excluded reads lacking a unique V-gene family. To address suspected cross-contamination and a sequencing artifact, a later analysis removed 550 to 750 highly shared, low-generation-probability nucleotide sequences. A later analysis calculated a clonal expansion index for each public chain from normalized within-repertoire ranks of inferred template counts. In a later analysis, generation probabilities were computed using a VDJ recombination model fitted to out-of-frame rearrangements, and the results were checked against IGoR. In a later analysis, TCR-TCR, TCR-HLA and TCR-CMV co-occurrence was scored with hypergeometric tests, and a repertoire-size bias correction was applied to TCR pairs. A later analysis estimated false discovery rates by permuting HLA or CMV assignments 20 times. In a later analysis, co-occurring TCRs were grouped using DBSCAN, and TCRdist sequence similarity was added for clustering within HLA-allele-positive subsets. Repertoires with fewer than 30,000 or more than 120,000 public chains were left out of co-occurrence clustering, as were about 5 repertoires with anomalous nucleotide sharing. The clones in this table, taken by TCRdb from immuneACCESS, are in-frame only. Not every clone is retained; where verified, under half of the shortfall comes from an unresolved V gene, and the cause of the rest is unknown. That table is the source of V, J and clone size, and D and trimming were worked out from the DNA. The sample table holds 150,000 or so clones, of which about 74% were seen once. The ten largest clones take up roughly an eighth of the sample.

The CDR3 goes from the cysteine to the phenylalanine over 15 residues. Only CDR3 DNA is held: 45 bases, read in frame from base 1. From the germline V gene (reference sequence), CDR1 is SEHNR and CDR2 is FQNEAQ. V is cut back by 0 bases and J by 6 bases, with 4 bases in the junction unmatched. Note on this clone: Its specific antigen is unknown. Nothing much larger sits one base from this clone, and base qualities are not available.

The chain joins TRBV7-9 to TRBJ2-2; the central 7 bases match TRBD2. This clonotype originated in a man aged 40-55 years in good health and CMV-seropositive. The source material was PBMCs. Here is the DNA: TGTGCCAGCAGCTTAGCGGGAGGGTCGGCCGGGGAGCTGTTTTTT. It is translated as CASSLAGGSAGELFF.